Below, 22 T cell receptor beta chains from the same sample are listed, as sequenced in a study of control samples from healthy donors and cancer patients. Some clones are missing from TCRdb's copy, which holds only in-frame ones; the method was immunoSEQ multiplex PCR. The data show 150,000 to 200,000 clones, with about 94% seen just once and under 8.5% held by the top ten. The sample was blood. The receptor source for this set is a woman aged 40-49 years in good health.

V is TRBV3-1 (or the pseudogene TRBV3-2) and J is TRBJ1-5; the D is unclear. Germline-derived CDR1 and CDR2 are LGHDT and YNNKEL (reference sequence). The CDR3 is 15 residues long. V was cut by 4 bases and J by 0 bases, with 10 bases left in between. In DNA, the CDR3 is TGTGCCAGCAGCCGGACTTTATATAGCAATCAGCCCCAGCATTTT. Amino acid sequence: CASSRTLYSNQPQHF.

This rearrangement joins TRBV6-5 to TRBJ1-1; D is possibly TRBD1 (6 bases). The V gene lost 6 bases and the J gene lost 3 bases, with 14 bases spanning the gap. The CDR3 is made up of 14 amino acids. Germline V CDR1 and CDR2: MNHEY, SVGAGI. In DNA form, the CDR3 reads TGTGCCAGCAGGACACAGGGTAGGGACACTGAAGCTTTCTTT. Translated: CASRTQGRDTEAFF.

V gene TRBV6-5 combines with J gene TRBJ1-2, with D tentatively TRBD1 (5 bases). Per germline, CDR1 MNHEY and CDR2 SVGAGI. The CDR3 totals 15 residues. The V end lost 6 bases, the J end lost 0 bases, and 14 bases lay between the germline ends. Here the CDR3 reads CASRPPGRTNYGYTF. CDR3 bases: TGTGCCAGCAGGCCCCCGGGACGGACTAACTATGGCTACACCTTC.

The chain employs TRBV27 and TRBJ1-2, with TRBD1 matching 9 bases. Losses at the gene ends were 4 bases for V and 8 bases for J; bases not matched to a gene: 8. The CDR3 spans 14 residues. Germline assignment: CDR1 MNHEY and CDR2 SMNVEV (reference sequence). The CDR3 bases are TGTGCCAGCAGTTCGTCGGGACAGGGTTACGGCTACACCTTC. Translating it yields CASSSSGQGYGYTF.

The chain joins TRBV9 to TRBJ1-2; the D is unclear. The CDR3 sequence is 14 residues long. V was pared by 0 bases and J by 7 bases, with 13 bases between. From germline, CDR1 is SGDLS and CDR2 YYNGEE. The CDR3 DNA reads TGTGCCAGCAGCGTAGATCAGGTCTCTGGTGGCTACACCTTC. Its translation: CASSVDQVSGGYTF.

CDR3 amino acids: CSASSDGYTF. In DNA, the CDR3 is TGCAGTGCTAGTTCCGATGGCTACACCTTC. This rearrangement joins TRBV20-1 to TRBJ1-2; D is unresolved. CDR3 length: 10 amino acids. The V and J ends lost 3 bases and 6 bases respectively, with 5 bases between them. Germline V gene lookup returns CDR1 DFQATT and CDR2 SNEGSKA (reference sequence).

The rearrangement uses TRBV27 and TRBJ2-7; the match to TRBD1 covers 8 bases. Germline-derived CDR1 and CDR2 are MNHEY and SMNVEV (reference sequence). V gave up 2 bases and J gave up 4 bases; unmatched junction bases: 4. The CDR3 spans 14 residues. The CDR3 DNA reads TGTGCCAGCAGTTTAAGGACAGGGAGGTACGAGCAGTACTTC. It is translated as CASSLRTGRYEQYF.

This clone was found once. One end of the junction fails to match germline, which may point to a read error. V and J are TRBV6-1 and TRBJ1-2, with TRBD1 matching over 7 bases. This CDR3 comprises 15 residues. Germline V lookup: CDR1 MNHNS, CDR2 SASEGT. CDR3 coding DNA: TGTGCCAGCAGTGAAGCGGGGACAGCTAAATATGGCTACACCTTC. This encodes CASSEAGTAKYGYTF.

The chain couples TRBV5-5 to TRBJ1-1; D uncertain. Germline V lookup: CDR1 SGHKS, CDR2 YYEKEE (reference sequence). The CDR3 runs to 12 residues. V was cut by 1 base and J by 8 bases, with 9 bases left in between. The CDR3 sequence: CASSLSATEAFF. The CDR3 DNA is TGTGCCAGCAGCTTGTCGGCGACGGAAGCTTTCTTT.

The gene calls are TRBV4-1 and TRBJ2-5, with 10 bases identical to TRBD1. The CDR3 length is 17 residues. In germline, CDR1 is MGHRA, CDR2 YSYEKL. The J segment lost 0 bases and the V segment lost 4 bases, leaving 8 bases of the junction unmatched. CDR3: CASSRGQGQGHQETQYF. The CDR3 bases are TGCGCCAGCAGCCGCGGCCAGGGACAGGGGCACCAAGAGACCCAGTACTTC.

The chain employs TRBV7-3 and TRBJ1-1, with 12 nucleotides matching TRBD1. The CDR3 runs to 18 residues. In germline, CDR1 is SGHTA, CDR2 FQGTGA. Trimming cost V 5 bases and J 0 bases; bases outside gene matches: 10. DNA for the CDR3: TGTGCCAGCAGCCCCAACGCCGGGACAGGGGGCATGAACACTGAAGCTTTCTTT. Translating gives CASSPNAGTGGMNTEAFF.

This sequence joins TRBV2 and TRBJ1-1; D is ambiguous. CDR1 is SNHLY, CDR2 FYNNEI, per germline. V was cut by 3 bases and J by 4 bases, with 12 bases left in between. The length of the CDR3 is 14 residues. The CDR3 loop is CASSEERKATEAFF. In nucleotides, the CDR3 is TGTGCCAGCAGTGAGGAGCGCAAGGCCACTGAAGCTTTCTTT.

V is TRBV19 and J is TRBJ2-1; the D gene is possibly TRBD2 (7 bases). The CDR3 contains 16 residues. The ends were cut back, 7 bases at V and 0 bases at J, with 16 bases in the middle. Per the germline V gene, CDR1 is LNHDA and CDR2 is SQIVND (reference sequence). This chain's CDR3 is CASTLGGVSSYNEQFF. The CDR3 DNA sequence: TGTGCCAGTACCCTAGGGGGGGTGAGCTCCTACAATGAGCAGTTCTTC.

The chain is built from TRBV2 and TRBJ1-4, with D perhaps matching TRBD1 (5 bases). CDR1 is SNHLY, CDR2 FYNNEI, per germline. V gave up 6 bases and J gave up 0 bases, with 14 bases separating them. The CDR3 extends over 16 amino acids. CDR3 sequence: CASRGDPRPTNEKLFF. CDR3 DNA sequence: TGTGCCAGCAGAGGGGATCCCAGGCCAACTAATGAAAAACTGTTTTTT.

The CDR3 nucleotides read TGTGCCAGCTCACCATCGCGCCAAAACACCGGGGAGCTGTTTTTT. It is translated as CASSPSRQNTGELFF. V is TRBV18 and J is TRBJ2-2; no firm D call. Between the trimmed V and J ends, which lost 2 bases and 2 bases, there was a span of 9 bases. Germline CDR1 is KGHSH and CDR2 is LQKENI. The CDR3 contains 15 residues.

This chain joins TRBV7-8 and TRBJ1-1; a possible D gene is TRBD1 (5 bases). The CDR3 has 15 residues. CDR1 SGHVS and CDR2 FQNEAQ come from the germline V gene. The ends were cut back, 1 base at V and 1 base at J, with 10 bases in the middle. The DNA of the CDR3 is TGTGCCAGCAGCTTAGGGGGGGATTGGAACACTGAAGCTTTCTTT. Amino acids: CASSLGGDWNTEAFF.

V gene TRBV7-2 combines with J gene TRBJ2-1; TRBD1 matches 7 bases. CDR1 and CDR2 (germline): SGHTA, FQGNSA. CDR3 size: 19 residues. V shed 6 bases, J shed 10 bases, and the junction held 27 bases outside the gene matches. The DNA for the CDR3 is TGTGCCAGCAGTTCTAACGATTTAACCAGGGGGACCAAAATTGGAGAGCAGTTCTTC. It specifies CASSSNDLTRGTKIGEQFF.

V is TRBV19 and J is TRBJ2-5; 7 bases align to TRBD2. Germline lookup yields CDR1 LNHDA and CDR2 SQIVND (reference sequence). CDR3 length: 14 residues. The junction had 10 bases not matched to a gene; V was cut back by 8 bases and J by 4 bases. CDR3 in amino acids: CASGQGGGGETQYF. CDR3 in DNA: TGTGCCAGTGGCCAAGGTGGGGGGGGAGAGACCCAGTACTTC. The full variable domain, completed using reference TRBV19 and TRBJ2-5, is DGGITQSPKYLFRKEGQNVTLSCEQNLNHDAMYWYRQDPGQGLRLIYYSQIVNDFQKGDIAEGYSVSREKKESFPLTVTSAQKNPTAFYLCASGQGGGGETQYFGPGTRLLVL.

The chain couples TRBV11-2 to TRBJ2-1; 7 bases are a match to TRBD1. The CDR3 is 15 amino acids. V was pared by 5 bases and J by 1 base, with 5 bases of the junction left unmatched. CDR1 is SGHAT, CDR2 FQNNGV, per germline. The CDR3 reads CASSQKTGSYNEQFF. The CDR3 DNA sequence: TGTGCCAGCAGCCAAAAGACAGGGTCCTACAATGAGCAGTTCTTC.

This chain joins TRBV6-5 and TRBJ1-2; the D is unclear. The CDR3 spans 14 residues. The germline gives CDR1 MNHEY, CDR2 SVGAGI. The germline V and J ends were trimmed by 11 bases and 1 base, with 17 bases remaining between them. The chain's CDR3 is CAGSYIGSNYGYTF. In nucleotides, the CDR3 is TGTGCCGGTTCGTACATTGGGAGTAACTATGGCTACACCTTC.

V is TRBV12-5 and J is TRBJ1-1; possible D gene TRBD1, 6 bases. Germline loops: CDR1 LGHNT, CDR2 FRNRAP. The CDR3 has 12 amino acids. The ends were cut back, 5 bases at V and 8 bases at J, with 12 bases in the middle. CDR3 sequence reads: CASGPHDREAFF. The CDR3 DNA reads TGTGCTAGTGGTCCGCACGACAGGGAAGCTTTCTTT.

This clone was seen just once. The V call is TRBV5-5, the J call TRBJ1-6; no clear D gene. V lost 1 base and J 10 bases, leaving 9 bases between the germline ends. Germline V CDR1 and CDR2: SGHKS, YYEKEE (reference sequence). The CDR3 consists of 13 residues. As DNA, the CDR3 is TGTGCCAGCAGCTTGCAGAGGGAATCACCCCTCCACTTT. This gives the protein CASSLQRESPLHF.